The entry that follows covers one T cell receptor (beta chain) sequence. Antigen specificity is unknown. The V segment lost 6 bases and the J segment 3 bases; nucleotides outside the gene matches: 7. CDR3 length: 13 amino acids. Per the germline V gene, CDR1 is DFQATT and CDR2 is SNEGSKA (reference sequence). Preparation of the TCRbeta library was carried out with unique molecular identifiers. TCRdb processed the PCR reads anew with MiXCR; each CDR3 protein has one entry. Altogether hundreds of thousands of distinct CDR3 sequences are present, 23% being singletons, with the ten largest covering about 14%. The data belong to a study of T-cell reconstitution after alpha-beta-depleted transplantation in children. General observations from the study: Expanded graft clones, several hundred of them, were reportedly the source of alpha-beta T cells about two months after transplant. Some patients' high day-60 TCRbeta diversity was traced to surviving recipient T cells and thymic progenitors.

The chain uses TRBV20-1 and TRBJ1-2; 7 bases map to TRBD1. The sample was PBMCs, mostly from graft donor cells, taken 360 days after TCRalphabeta/CD19-depleted stem cell transplant. The receptor comes from a boy less than two years old who had a stem cell transplant for acute myeloid leukemia, so the T cells may come from the graft donor. The DNA of the CDR3 is TGCAGTGCCCCGGACAGGACCTACTATGGCTACACCTTC. Protein product: CSAPDRTYYGYTF.